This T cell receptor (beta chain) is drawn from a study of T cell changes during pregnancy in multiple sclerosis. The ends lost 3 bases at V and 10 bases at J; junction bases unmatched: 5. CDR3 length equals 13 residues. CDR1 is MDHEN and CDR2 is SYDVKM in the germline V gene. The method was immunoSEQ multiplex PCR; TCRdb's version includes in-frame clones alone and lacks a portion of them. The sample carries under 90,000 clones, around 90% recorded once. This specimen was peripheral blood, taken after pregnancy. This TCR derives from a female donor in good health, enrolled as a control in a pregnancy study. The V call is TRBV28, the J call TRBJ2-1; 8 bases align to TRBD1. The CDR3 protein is CASSFPDRGEQFF. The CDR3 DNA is TGTGCCAGCAGTTTTCCTGACAGGGGCGAGCAGTTCTTC.